These 26 T cell receptor beta chains were sequenced from one sample in a study of CD8 T cells in Susac syndrome. With random hexamers, about 0.45 to 1 ug RNA was reverse transcribed. TCRdb itself ran the immunoSEQ multiplex PCR reads through MiXCR, one entry per CDR3 protein. The sample lists roughly 400,000 distinct CDR3 sequences, more than 70% occurring once. Material for sequencing was CD8+ T cells from PBMCs. Receptor source: a human donor with multiple sclerosis.

This rearrangement joins TRBV4-1 to TRBJ1-6; D is undetermined. CDR1 and CDR2 (germline): MGHRA, YSYEKL. V dropped 1 base and J dropped 14 bases, with 6 bases sitting between them. The CDR3 is made up of 11 amino acids. This CDR3 is CASSQASALHF. The CDR3 nucleotides read TGCGCCAGCAGCCAAGCGTCTGCCCTCCACTTT.

V is TRBV6-1 and J is TRBJ1-5; D remains unclear. The V end lost 0 bases, the J end lost 6 bases, and 15 bases lay between the germline ends. The CDR3 length is 16 residues. Germline values: CDR1 MNHNS, CDR2 SASEGT. The CDR3 here is CASSEAPEGAGQPQHF. CDR3 in DNA: TGTGCCAGCAGTGAAGCGCCTGAAGGAGCGGGTCAGCCCCAGCATTTT.

In this sample, this clonotype turned up a few times. This sequence joins TRBV20-1 and TRBJ2-7; D gene ambiguous. The CDR3 runs 14 residues. Trimming stripped 5 bases from V and 0 bases from J, with 14 bases between. Per germline, CDR1 DFQATT and CDR2 SNEGSKA (reference sequence). The DNA of the CDR3 is TGCAGTGCTCGACCGACTTATAGCTCCTACGAGCAGTACTTC. Translation: CSARPTYSSYEQYF.

V and J are TRBV28 and TRBJ2-7, with 8 bases identical to TRBD1. CDR1 and CDR2 from the germline V gene are MDHEN and SYDVKM. This CDR3 is built from 17 residues. V shed 1 base, J shed 6 bases, and the junction held 14 bases outside the gene matches. In DNA, the CDR3 is TGTGCCAGCAGTTTATCCGGGACAGGCACATTAGGAGGCGAGCAGTACTTC. Translating it yields CASSLSGTGTLGGEQYF.

This clonotype was found a few times. The CDR3 loop is CASSVGGWAGAYNEQFF. CDR3 nucleotides: TGTGCCAGCAGCGTAGGGGGATGGGCGGGAGCCTACAATGAGCAGTTCTTC. The rearrangement uses TRBV9 and TRBJ2-1; 7 bases are shared with TRBD2. With V trimmed by 0 bases and J by 2 bases, 8 bases remained unmatched. There are 17 residues in the CDR3. Looked up from germline, CDR1 is SGDLS and CDR2 is YYNGEE.

This CDR3 reads CASSEPRNDQPQHF. In DNA, the CDR3 is TGTGCCAGCAGTGAACCTAGGAATGATCAGCCCCAGCATTTT. The gene calls are TRBV2 and TRBJ1-5; D not certain. Germline values: CDR1 SNHLY, CDR2 FYNNEI. The CDR3 sequence is 14 residues long. V shed 2 bases and J shed 5 bases, with 10 bases lying between them.

V usage is TRBV19 and J usage is TRBJ2-1; D gene unclear. This CDR3 is 15 amino acids long. Germline lookup yields CDR1 LNHDA and CDR2 SQIVND (reference sequence). V was cut by 2 bases and J by 6 bases, with 14 bases left in between. In nucleotides, the CDR3 is TGTGCCAGTAGTATATCGGCAGAAGGACCCAATGAGCAGTTCTTC. Translation gives CASSISAEGPNEQFF.

The J gene is TRBJ2-2, the V gene TRBV30; no clear D. Germline-derived CDR1 and CDR2 are GTSNPN and SVGIG (reference sequence). V gave up 2 bases and J gave up 0 bases, with 4 bases separating them. The CDR3 length is 13 residues. The CDR3 region has the DNA TGTGCCTGGAGTATGGCGAACACCGGGGAGCTGTTTTTT. Protein: CAWSMANTGELFF.

The chain has TRBV5-1 and TRBJ2-4; 8 positions match TRBD2. J gave up 6 bases and V 2 bases, and 1 base lay outside the gene matches. Germline V lookup: CDR1 SGHRS, CDR2 YFSETQ. The CDR3 runs to 13 residues. The CDR3 protein is CASSFRGGNIQYF. Written as DNA, the CDR3 is TGCGCCAGCAGCTTCCGGGGGGGAAACATTCAGTACTTC. The complete variable domain, with remaining parts taken from reference TRBV5-1 and TRBJ2-4, reads KAGVTQTPRYLIKTRGQQVTLSCSPISGHRSVSWYQQTPGQGLQFLFEYFSETQRNKGNFPGRFSGRQFSNSRSEMNVSTLELGDSALYLCASSFRGGNIQYFGAGTRLSVL.

About this clonotype itself: The germline gene is not matched at one end of the junction; a read error may be the cause. The V and J genes are TRBV12-3 or TRBV12-4 and TRBJ1-2; 9 bases match TRBD1. The CDR3 is 16 amino acids. The chain's CDR3 is CAGSPQAGQGFSGYTF. In nucleotides, the CDR3 is TGTGCCGGCAGCCCCCAGGCGGGACAGGGCTTTAGTGGCTACACCTTC.

The chain carries TRBV10-3 and TRBJ2-5; D is possibly TRBD1 (6 bases). Germline lookup yields CDR1 ENHRY and CDR2 SYGVKD. Trimming pared 3 bases from V and 0 bases from J, leaving 20 bases between. The CDR3 is made up of 18 amino acids. The CDR3 DNA sequence: TGTGCCATCAGTGATTTAGTGAAGGAAGGGACACACCAAGAGACCCAGTACTTC. It codes for CAISDLVKEGTHQETQYF.

The J gene is TRBJ2-1, the V gene TRBV12-3 or TRBV12-4, with D perhaps matching TRBD1 or TRBD2 (5 bases each). V lost 3 bases and J 9 bases, leaving 9 bases between the germline ends. CDR3 length: 12 amino acids. For the CDR3, the DNA is TGTGCCAGCAGTTTGGGGACCGGTGAGCAGTTCTTC. It encodes CASSLGTGEQFF.

V usage is TRBV4-1 and J usage is TRBJ2-7, with 11 nucleotides matching TRBD2. The CDR3 spans 16 residues. Germline CDR1 MGHRA, CDR2 YSYEKL. The V segment lost 4 bases and the J segment 5 bases; nucleotides outside the gene matches: 10. In nucleotides, the CDR3 is TGCGCCAGCAGCCTAACTAGCGGGGGCTGGAACGACGAGCAGTACTTC. Residues: CASSLTSGGWNDEQYF.

V usage is TRBV15 and J usage is TRBJ2-7; D is unresolved. CDR1 is LNHNV and CDR2 is YYDKDF in the germline V gene (reference sequence). Trimming left V 4 bases short and J 7 bases short, with 20 bases between. This CDR3 has 15 amino acids. This CDR3 is CATSICEWAGEEQYF. CDR3 bases: TGTGCCACCAGCATCTGTGAGTGGGCAGGCGAAGAGCAGTACTTC.

The genes are TRBV30 and TRBJ2-1; perhaps TRBD1 as D (5 bases). The CDR3 has 12 amino acids. The V and J ends lost 2 bases and 6 bases respectively, with 8 bases between them. Germline-derived CDR1 and CDR2 are GTSNPN and SVGIG (reference sequence). The CDR3: CAWSLQGNEQFF. The CDR3 nucleotides are TGTGCCTGGAGTCTCCAGGGCAATGAGCAGTTCTTC.

The chain recombines TRBV28 with TRBJ1-1; D is possibly TRBD1 (6 bases). Germline loops: CDR1 MDHEN, CDR2 SYDVKM. Between the trimmed V and J ends, which lost 2 bases and 0 bases, there was a span of 13 bases. CDR3 length: 16 amino acids. The CDR3 reads CASSLMDRHMNTEAFF. The CDR3 nucleotides read TGTGCCAGCAGTTTAATGGACAGACACATGAACACTGAAGCTTTCTTT.

The V gene is TRBV20-1, the J gene TRBJ1-2; D is ambiguous. Germline CDR1 reads DFQATT; CDR2 reads SNEGSKA (reference sequence). Trimming removed 0 bases at V and 6 bases at J, with 14 bases between. The CDR3 consists of 14 residues. The CDR3 DNA reads as TGCAGTGCTAGAGATAGGTCAGAGAAGGATGGCTACACCTTC. Encoded protein: CSARDRSEKDGYTF.

The V call is TRBV28, the J call TRBJ2-1; D unclear. The CDR3 runs to 14 residues. The V end was cut by 5 bases, the J end by 0 bases, with 8 bases between. Looked up from germline, CDR1 is MDHEN and CDR2 is SYDVKM. CDR3 coding DNA: TGTGCCAGCAGTGTTCTGAGCTCCTACAATGAGCAGTTCTTC. This translates into CASSVLSSYNEQFF.

The chain links TRBV10-3 to TRBJ2-7; 9 bases map to TRBD1. The V segment lost 8 bases and the J segment 2 bases; nucleotides outside the gene matches: 13. Looked up from germline, CDR1 is ENHRY and CDR2 is SYGVKD. The CDR3 is 16 residues long. The CDR3 nucleotides read TGTGCCATCTCTCTCTCCCCGGGACAGGGCACCTACGAGCAGTACTTC. It is translated as CAISLSPGQGTYEQYF.

This clonotype was detected only a few times. The V and J genes are TRBV5-1 and TRBJ1-1; 10 bases line up with TRBD1. The CDR3 extends over 15 amino acids. The germline V gene encodes CDR1 SGHRS and CDR2 YFSETQ. Trimming at V came to 3 bases and at J to 3 bases, leaving 5 bases not matched to a gene. CDR3 DNA sequence: TGCGCCAGCAGCTGGGGGACAGGGGCGGACACTGAAGCTTTCTTT. Translated, it gives CASSWGTGADTEAFF.

V and J are TRBV3-1 and TRBJ1-1; no firm D call. In germline, CDR1 is LGHDT, CDR2 YNNKEL (reference sequence). The ends were cut back, 0 bases at V and 7 bases at J, with 9 bases in the middle. This CDR3 is 13 amino acids long. As DNA, the CDR3 is TGTGCCAGCAGCCAAGATCCTTCAGATGAAGCTTTCTTT. The encoded protein is CASSQDPSDEAFF. Drawing the rest from reference TRBV3-1 and TRBJ1-1, the complete variable domain is DTAVSQTPKYLVTQMGNDKSIKCEQNLGHDTMYWYKQDSKKFLKIMFSYNNKELIINETVPNRFSPKSPDKAHLNLHINSLELGDSAVYFCASSQDPSDEAFFGQGTRLTVV.

J is TRBJ1-4 and V is TRBV5-1; a possible D gene is TRBD1 (5 bases). The V gene's germline CDR1 is SGHRS and CDR2 YFSETQ. Trimming shortened V by 0 bases and J by 6 bases, and 9 bases separated the two germline ends. There are 14 residues in the CDR3. The CDR3 spells CASSLDGGDEKLFF. For the CDR3, the DNA is TGCGCCAGCAGCTTGGACGGGGGAGATGAAAAACTGTTTTTT.

This rearrangement joins TRBV29-1 to TRBJ1-2; 8 bases are shared with TRBD1. The germline V gene encodes CDR1 SQVTM and CDR2 ANQGSEA. The CDR3 has 13 amino acids. V gave up 7 bases and J gave up 2 bases; unmatched junction bases: 6. CDR3 DNA sequence: TGCAGCGCGGAGACAGGGGAGAACTATGGCTACACCTTC. Translating gives CSAETGENYGYTF.

This clonotype occurred a few times. The rearrangement joins TRBV27 to TRBJ1-2; D unclear. CDR1 is MNHEY, CDR2 SMNVEV, per germline (reference sequence). The CDR3 is 15 amino acids. Between the trimmed V and J ends, which lost 0 bases and 2 bases, there was a span of 10 bases. The CDR3 spells CASSLSSQGNYGYTF. CDR3 bases: TGTGCCAGCAGTTTATCCTCACAAGGAAACTATGGCTACACCTTC.

V usage is TRBV29-1 and J usage is TRBJ2-7; D is undetermined. Germline CDR1 reads SQVTM; CDR2 reads ANQGSEA. The germline V and J ends were trimmed by 6 bases and 3 bases, with 15 bases remaining between them. This CDR3 contains 13 residues. The CDR3 spells CSVTLGEFYEQYF. The CDR3 DNA is TGCAGCGTCACGCTTGGGGAATTCTACGAGCAGTACTTC.

The gene calls are TRBV6-5 and TRBJ2-3, with 12 bases matching TRBD2. V trimming: 8 bases; J trimming: 0 bases; junction bases outside the gene matches: 6. The V gene's germline CDR1 is MNHEY and CDR2 SVGAGI. The length of the CDR3 is 16 residues. The CDR3 DNA is TGTGCCAGCGGTTCCGGGACTAGCGGGAGCACAGATACGCAGTATTTT. Translated: CASGSGTSGSTDTQYF.